This note documents a single TCR beta chain sequence. No antigen is known for it. The source material, RNA transcripts, was used to amplify TCR beta CDR3 regions. The HTBI primer set was used in a first-round RT-PCR of the TCR CDR3. From the multiplex PCR reads, TCRdb called clonotypes with MiXCR, one entry per CDR3 protein. The sample lists approximately 610,000 distinct CDR3 sequences, approximately 15% occurring once. The length of the CDR3 is 12 residues. Germline V lookup: CDR1 MDHEN, CDR2 SYDVKM. V was trimmed by 6 bases and J by 6 bases, leaving 12 bases between them. This specimen comes from a study of T cells in Graves' hyperthyroidism and ophthalmopathy. Study-wide context: Peripheral blood was taken when the disease was first diagnosed, before any treatment began. Study-level results: In simple terms, a model built on 13 V-J features told ophthalmopathy apart from stable hyperthyroidism. Most clonotypes that expanded in the thyroid above 0.001 also showed up in blood.

Hyperthyroidism in the patients, aged 18 to 65, was newly diagnosed and under 2 months in duration. This TCR was recovered from a woman between 18 and 30 years old with Graves' hyperthyroidism. V gene TRBV28 combines with J gene TRBJ2-7; D is perhaps TRBD1 or TRBD2 (5 bases each). Sequences were obtained from blood. Here the CDR3 DNA reads TGTGCCAGCAGGGAGCCCGGGGCCGAGCAGTACTTC. Encoded protein: CASREPGAEQYF.